This record covers a single T cell receptor beta chain. Because it lacks the conserved phenylalanine or tryptophan at the end, this CDR3 is likely a read error. The sample belongs to a study of blood T cells in healthy people across ages. The use of a sample-barcoded 5' primer and a J-beta primer mix characterized a second PCR of roughly 6 to 12 cycles. Tagging of each cDNA molecule was performed by a template-switch adaptor with 12 random nucleotides. TCRdb called the 5' RACE reads again in MiXCR, with one record for every CDR3 protein. The data contain nearly 800,000 distinct CDR3 sequences, 25% of them seen just once; the ten biggest clones take up under 4.5%. In addition, the sample was reused for a study of T cells of mothers and their children. That paper adds: Related mother-child pairs showed slightly higher but non-significant overlap than unrelated pairs.

This sequence was found in a boy younger than 18 in good health. The sequenced sample was blood.

This CDR3 reads CASSSLADSYEQYL. The CDR3 nucleotides are TGTGCCAGCAGCTCCCTAGCGGACTCCTACGAGCAGTACCTC. The chain links TRBV7-6 to TRBJ2-7; 7 nucleotides match TRBD2. In germline, CDR1 is SGHVS, CDR2 FNYEAQ. V was pared by 4 bases and J by 0 bases, with 3 bases of the junction left unmatched. The CDR3 runs 14 residues.